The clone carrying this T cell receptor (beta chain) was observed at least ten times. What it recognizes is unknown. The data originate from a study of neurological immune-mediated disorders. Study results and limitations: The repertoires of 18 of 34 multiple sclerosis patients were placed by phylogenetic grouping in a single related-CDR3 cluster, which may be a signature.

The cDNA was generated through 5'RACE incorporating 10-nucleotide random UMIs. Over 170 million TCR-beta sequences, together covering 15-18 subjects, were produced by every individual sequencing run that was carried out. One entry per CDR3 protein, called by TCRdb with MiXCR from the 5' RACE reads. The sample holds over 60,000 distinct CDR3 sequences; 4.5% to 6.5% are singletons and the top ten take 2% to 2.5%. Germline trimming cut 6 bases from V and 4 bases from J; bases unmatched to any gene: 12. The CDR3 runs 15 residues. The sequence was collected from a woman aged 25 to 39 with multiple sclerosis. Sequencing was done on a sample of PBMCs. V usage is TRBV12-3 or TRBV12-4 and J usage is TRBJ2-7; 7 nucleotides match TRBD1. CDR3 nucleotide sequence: TGTGCCAGCAGCTACGGGACAGAGTCGGCTTACGAGCAGTACTTC. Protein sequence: CASSYGTESAYEQYF.